Described below is a single T cell receptor (beta chain) sequence and its context. The record originates from a study of PD-1 blockade in classical Hodgkin lymphoma. Relapse after autologous stem cell transplantation occurred in every patient, and brentuximab vedotin exposure varied. Germline-derived CDR1 and CDR2 are LGHNA and YNFKEQ. After removal of 2 bases from V and 6 bases from J, the junction contained 11 bases not matched to a gene. The CDR3 has 19 residues. The assay was immunoSEQ multiplex PCR, and TCRdb's table has in-frame clones only and misses some. This repertoire shows about 150,000 clones, around 84% found once; its top ten account for roughly 9.8%.

This TCR derives from a human donor with classical Hodgkin lymphoma. Source: peripheral blood mononuclear cells (PBMCs), taken before the second cycle of nivolumab. The rearrangement uses TRBV4-2 and TRBJ2-2; TRBD2 aligns across 14 bases. As DNA, the CDR3 is TGTGCCAGCAGCCAAAGGACTAGCGGGGGGACGGGTATCGCCGGGGAGCTGTTTTTT. Translation: CASSQRTSGGTGIAGELFF.